This passage covers 25 T cell receptor beta chains from one sample sequenced in a study of shared clonotypes between healthy human individuals. Method: immunoSEQ multiplex PCR; TCRdb's copy keeps in-frame clones and lacks some. The data contain about 680,000 clones, under 95% of them singletons. Selected positively for CCR7 and CD45RO-negative, naive CD8 cells excluded terminally differentiated effector memory CD45RA+ cells. What was sequenced was naive CD8+ T cells sorted from blood. The source of these receptors is a man between 25 and 39 years old in good health.

The chain has TRBV21-1 and TRBJ2-3. TRBV21-1 is described as a pseudogene. The CDR3 covers 17 residues. CDR3 DNA sequence: TGTGCCAGCAGCTCCCATGAAGTGGATGCCCGGTCAGATACGCAGTATTTT. It is translated as CASSSHEVDARSDTQYF.

The chain couples TRBV5-1 to TRBJ2-1, with 7 bases aligning to TRBD1. Unmatched junction bases numbered 7, after V lost 0 bases and J lost 7 bases. The CDR3 loop spans 15 amino acids. The germline gives CDR1 SGHRS, CDR2 YFSETQ. The CDR3, as DNA: TGCGCCAGCAGCTTGGCTCGACAGGGTTTGAATGAGCAGTTCTTC. Its translation: CASSLARQGLNEQFF.

The chain recombines TRBV7-9 with TRBJ2-2; D not resolved. The CDR3 covers 13 residues. Deletions cut 7 bases from V and 5 bases from J, with 11 bases between. Germline V lookup: CDR1 SEHNR, CDR2 FQNEAQ (reference sequence). CDR3 region: CASNVRGTGELFF. The CDR3 coding sequence is TGTGCCAGCAACGTAAGAGGAACCGGGGAGCTGTTTTTT.

The rearrangement joins TRBV2 to TRBJ2-5; TRBD2 is a possible D gene (5 bases). Germline V CDR1 and CDR2: SNHLY, FYNNEI. V dropped 4 bases and J dropped 10 bases, with 19 bases sitting between them. CDR3 length equals 14 residues. The CDR3 region has the DNA TGTGCCAGCAGTGTGATAGAGCGGAAGAGCTTCCAGTACTTC. Its translation: CASSVIERKSFQYF.

With respect to this clone: The conserved final phenylalanine or tryptophan is absent from the CDR3, which likely points to a read error. This chain's CDR3 is CASSQGHRGGAFS. The CDR3 DNA reads TGTGCCAGCAGCCAGGGGCACAGGGGAGGTGCTTTCTCT. The chain uses TRBV6-6 and TRBJ1-1; 7 bases match TRBD1. After removal of 6 bases from V and 11 bases from J, the junction contained 12 bases not matched to a gene. The CDR3 runs 13 residues. Germline V lookup: CDR1 MNHNY, CDR2 SVGAGI (reference sequence).

This chain joins TRBV25-1 and TRBJ2-7; D may be TRBD1 (6 bases). V lost 2 bases and J lost 6, with 11 bases in between. Germline V gene data show CDR1 as MGHDK and CDR2 as SYGVNS. The CDR3 has 13 amino acids. CDR3 region: CASSEGLGGEQYF. CDR3 sequence (DNA): TGTGCCAGCAGTGAAGGCCTAGGGGGCGAGCAGTACTTC.

This chain links TRBV28 with TRBJ1-2; D may be TRBD1 (6 bases). The CDR3 contains 14 residues. Germline loops: CDR1 MDHEN, CDR2 SYDVKM. Trimming left V 6 bases short and J 1 base short, with 12 bases between. Here the CDR3 DNA reads TGTGCCAGCAGCCGCGGACAGCTTAACTATGGCTACACCTTC. This encodes CASSRGQLNYGYTF.

The V and J genes are TRBV5-1 and TRBJ2-7; D gene ambiguous. This CDR3 is built from 13 residues. Germline lookup yields CDR1 SGHRS and CDR2 YFSETQ. Trimming took 2 bases from V and 5 from J, leaving 11 bases between them. The CDR3 region is CASSLPSPNEQYF. Written as DNA, the CDR3 is TGCGCCAGCAGCTTACCCTCCCCCAACGAGCAGTACTTC.

The genes are TRBV2 and TRBJ2-6, with D possibly being TRBD1 (5 bases). CDR1 and CDR2 from the germline V gene are SNHLY and FYNNEI. This CDR3 is built from 17 residues. Trimming removed 4 bases at V and 0 bases at J, with 13 bases between. The chain's CDR3 is CASSGPQQASGANVLTF. For the CDR3, the DNA is TGTGCCAGCAGTGGCCCCCAACAGGCCTCTGGGGCCAACGTCCTGACTTTC.

This rearrangement joins TRBV7-9 to TRBJ2-5, with 9 bases identical to TRBD2. The CDR3 is made up of 15 amino acids. V lost 4 bases and J lost 0; bases outside the gene matches: 3. Germline V gene lookup returns CDR1 SEHNR and CDR2 FQNEAQ (reference sequence). CDR3 DNA sequence: TGTGCCAGCAGCTCGGCTAGCGGGAACCAAGAGACCCAGTACTTC. It codes for CASSSASGNQETQYF.

The chain joins TRBV10-3 to TRBJ2-1; unclear D gene. V dropped 2 bases and J dropped 10 bases, with 12 bases sitting between them. The CDR3 sequence is 13 residues long. Germline assignment: CDR1 ENHRY and CDR2 SYGVKD. CDR3 nucleotides: TGTGCCATCAGTGAGGGTCAGCTAGGAGAGCAGTTCTTC. This translates into CAISEGQLGEQFF.

The CDR3 here is CASSQRPIDAGGKRFQYF. The CDR3 DNA reads TGCGCCAGCAGCCAACGGCCGATCGATGCCGGGGGCAAACGTTTTCAGTACTTC. This chain connects TRBV4-1 to TRBJ2-4; D might be TRBD1 or TRBD2, each matching 6 bases. The CDR3 has 18 amino acids. CDR1 is MGHRA and CDR2 is YSYEKL in the germline V gene. V shed 2 bases and J shed 11 bases, with 28 bases lying between them.

The chain's CDR3 is CSVVRGNTGELFF. CDR3 nucleotide sequence: TGCAGCGTTGTGAGGGGGAACACCGGGGAGCTGTTTTTT. The chain is built from TRBV29-1 and TRBJ2-2; D is possibly TRBD1 or TRBD2 (5 bases each). CDR1 is SQVTM, CDR2 ANQGSEA, per germline. The V and J ends lost 4 bases and 1 base respectively, with 7 bases between them. The CDR3 spans 13 residues.

The genes are TRBV21-1 and TRBJ1-5; the DNA was not compared with TRBD1, the D call given in the table. TRBV21-1 represents a pseudogene. This CDR3 has 16 residues. Written as DNA, the CDR3 is TGTGCCAGCAGCTTCAGGGTCCCGGGACAAAAGCAGCCCCAGCATTTT. Protein product: CASSFRVPGQKQPQHF.

For this clone: Within the sample, other DNA sequences also encode this same CDR3. This chain joins TRBV27 and TRBJ2-7; tentatively, D is TRBD2 (6 bases). The CDR3 extends over 14 amino acids. The germline V and J ends were trimmed by 0 bases and 2 bases, with 8 bases remaining between them. Germline CDR1 is MNHEY and CDR2 is SMNVEV (reference sequence). CDR3 sequence reads: CASSLSRGAYEQYF. The CDR3 coding sequence is TGTGCCAGCAGTTTATCGCGCGGGGCCTACGAGCAGTACTTC.

In this sample, this clone turned up once. This chain connects TRBV18 to TRBJ2-1; 13 bases are shared with TRBD2. Germline V CDR1 and CDR2: KGHSH, LQKENI. Losses at the gene ends were 4 bases for V and 4 bases for J; bases not matched to a gene: 7. The length of the CDR3 is 17 residues. CDR3 in DNA: TGTGCCAGCTCACAGGGACTAGCGGGGACAAATTACAATGAGCAGTTCTTC. Amino acid sequence: CASSQGLAGTNYNEQFF.

V is TRBV9 and J is TRBJ2-2; 9 nucleotides align to TRBD1. V trimming: 3 bases; J trimming: 0 bases; junction bases outside the gene matches: 3. Per the germline V gene, CDR1 is SGDLS and CDR2 is YYNGEE. This CDR3 spans 16 amino acids. CDR3 sequence reads: CASSADRGTNTGELFF. In DNA form, the CDR3 reads TGTGCCAGCAGCGCGGACAGGGGAACGAACACCGGGGAGCTGTTTTTT.

The chain recombines TRBV7-2 with TRBJ1-1; maybe TRBD1 (5 bases). The CDR3 extends over 14 amino acids. CDR1 and CDR2 from the germline V gene are SGHTA and FQGNSA. V lost 5 bases and J lost 5, with 15 bases in between. Here the CDR3 reads CASSPDGTGTEAFF. CDR3 nucleotides: TGTGCCAGCAGCCCAGACGGGACGGGGACTGAAGCTTTCTTT.

The gene calls are TRBV4-3 and TRBJ1-4, with 9 bases aligning to TRBD1. In germline, CDR1 is LGHNA, CDR2 YSLEER. The ends lost 4 bases at V and 3 bases at J; junction bases unmatched: 3. CDR3 length: 15 residues. In nucleotides, the CDR3 is TGCGCCAGCAGCCTTGGGACAGGGTCTAATGAAAAACTGTTTTTT. It codes for CASSLGTGSNEKLFF.

As to this clone: The same CDR3 can be traced to other DNA sequences in this sample. The CDR3 bases are TGTGCCAGCAGCCCTCGGACAGGGTACTCTGACGAGCAGTACTTC. Translating gives CASSPRTGYSDEQYF. This chain joins TRBV7-8 and TRBJ2-7, with TRBD1 matching over 8 bases. The V gene's germline CDR1 is SGHVS and CDR2 FQNEAQ. Losses at the gene ends were 5 bases for V and 5 bases for J; bases not matched to a gene: 11. The CDR3 spans 15 residues.

This clone showed up just once. This sequence joins TRBV5-6 and TRBJ2-5; D is perhaps TRBD1 (6 bases). Germline CDR1 reads SGHDT; CDR2 reads YYEEEE. V was pared by 4 bases and J by 1 base, with 11 bases between. This CDR3 is 14 amino acids long. CDR3 protein: CASSPTGTQETQYF. CDR3 DNA: TGTGCCAGCAGCCCTACAGGGACCCAAGAGACCCAGTACTTC.

This clone occurred once. CDR3: CASSLQGAVDEQYF. CDR3 DNA sequence: TGTGCCAGCAGCTTACAGGGGGCAGTGGACGAGCAGTACTTC. The chain carries TRBV5-4 and TRBJ2-7; 9 bases agree with TRBD1. Trimming removed 2 bases from V and 5 bases from J; junction bases left unmatched: 5. The V gene's germline CDR1 is SGHNT and CDR2 YYREEE (reference sequence). The CDR3 is 14 residues long.

This clone was detected once. This chain joins TRBV7-9 and TRBJ2-5, with TRBD1 matching 7 bases. This CDR3 is built from 13 residues. Germline CDR1 reads SEHNR; CDR2 reads FQNEAQ (reference sequence). The J segment lost 4 bases and the V segment lost 4 bases, leaving 3 bases of the junction unmatched. CDR3 protein: CASSSRGPETQYF. CDR3 nucleotide sequence: TGTGCCAGCAGCTCAAGGGGGCCAGAGACCCAGTACTTC.

The chain uses TRBV11-2 and TRBJ1-5; 7 bases agree with TRBD1. Trimming took 4 bases from V and 6 from J; bases not matched to a gene: 9. Germline-derived CDR1 and CDR2 are SGHAT and FQNNGV. The length of the CDR3 is 15 residues. The CDR3 sequence is CASSSSTGLFQPQHF. The CDR3 DNA sequence: TGTGCCAGCAGCTCTTCGACAGGGTTGTTTCAGCCCCAGCATTTT.

The DNA of the CDR3 is TGCGCCAGCAGCCAAGAGAATCGAGGAACTGAAGCTTTCTTT. Translated, it gives CASSQENRGTEAFF. The chain couples TRBV4-1 to TRBJ1-1; D ambiguous. The V end lost 0 bases, the J end lost 5 bases, and 10 bases lay between the germline ends. The germline V gene encodes CDR1 MGHRA and CDR2 YSYEKL. This CDR3 is 14 amino acids long.